The 21 T cell receptor beta chains below come from one sample, sequenced in a study of regulatory T cells in long-lasting Graves disease. Arm-PCR of CDR3 regions with iRepertoire HTBI primers generated TCR beta libraries. TCRdb reprocessed the multiplex PCR reads with MiXCR, giving one entry per CDR3 protein. The table shows 600,000 to 850,000 distinct CDR3 sequences, with roughly 30% occurring only once. As to time point: persistent/refractory GD, antithyroid drugs over 5 years with positive TRAb. PBMC RNA was the source of the TCR library. The starting material was peripheral blood mononuclear cells (PBMCs), obtained when the disease was refractory, from a patient treated with antithyroid drugs. The receptors shown here come from a female donor with Graves disease.

This clonotype was seen more than once but under ten times. The V call is TRBV11-2, the J call TRBJ2-7, with 8 bases identical to TRBD2. This CDR3 contains 16 residues. The V gene's germline CDR1 is SGHAT and CDR2 FQNNGV. The V segment lost 3 bases and the J segment 6 bases; nucleotides outside the gene matches: 13. In DNA form, the CDR3 reads TGTGCCAGCAGCTTCATCCCCGGGACTAGTGGGAGCGAGCAGTACTTC. This sequence encodes CASSFIPGTSGSEQYF.

This clonotype was recorded only once. The chain is built from TRBV6-2 or TRBV6-3 and TRBJ2-7; either TRBD1 or TRBD2 may supply D (5 bases each). CDR3 length equals 15 residues. The germline gives CDR1 MNHEY, CDR2 SVGEGT. Trimming left V 7 bases short and J 2 bases short, with 18 bases between. The CDR3 protein is CASKNLRDPTYEQYF. The CDR3 DNA follows: TGTGCCAGCAAAAATCTCCGGGACCCGACCTACGAGCAGTACTTC.

This clonotype was seen only a few times. V usage is TRBV29-1 and J usage is TRBJ2-5; TRBD1 aligns across 10 bases. V dropped 7 bases and J dropped 5; count of bases not matched to a gene: 4. CDR3 length equals 12 residues. Looked up from germline, CDR1 is SQVTM and CDR2 is ANQGSEA. CDR3 sequence: CSADRGRETQYF. DNA of the CDR3: TGCAGCGCCGACAGGGGGCGTGAGACCCAGTACTTC.

This chain connects TRBV7-9 to TRBJ1-4; TRBD1 might be the D (5 bases). Trimming shortened V by 1 base and J by 0 bases, and 9 bases separated the two germline ends. The germline gives CDR1 SEHNR, CDR2 FQNEAQ (reference sequence). The length of the CDR3 is 16 residues. This chain's CDR3 is CASSLVGTATNEKLFF. DNA for the CDR3: TGTGCCAGCAGCTTAGTGGGGACTGCAACTAATGAAAAACTGTTTTTT.

For this clonotype: Mismatch with germline at one junction end may stem from a read error. CDR3 protein: CASRGQHYGYIF. The CDR3 DNA follows: TGTGCCAGCAGGGGACAGCACTATGGCTACATCTTC. This sequence joins TRBV27 and TRBJ1-2, with 7 bases identical to TRBD1. The CDR3 runs 12 residues. Germline V gives CDR1 MNHEY, CDR2 SMNVEV (reference sequence).

The rearrangement joins TRBV4-1 to TRBJ1-2; possibly TRBD1 for D (5 bases). V lost 1 base and J 8 bases, leaving 17 bases between the germline ends. Germline V lookup: CDR1 MGHRA, CDR2 YSYEKL. This CDR3 is built from 15 residues. The CDR3 spells CASSQGIGTRRGYTF. The CDR3 coding sequence is TGCGCCAGCAGCCAAGGTATTGGGACTCGGAGGGGCTACACCTTC.

V gene TRBV6-5 combines with J gene TRBJ1-5, with a weak D call TRBD1 (5 bases). The CDR3 is 15 amino acids. Trimming removed 1 base from V and 4 bases from J, with 11 bases in between. Germline V lookup: CDR1 MNHEY, CDR2 SVGAGI. The CDR3, as DNA: TGTGCCAGCAGTTACTTAACAGGTGGAAATCAGCCCCAGCATTTT. This codes for CASSYLTGGNQPQHF.

The CDR3 loop reads CASSPRASRENEKLFF. The CDR3 DNA reads as TGCGCCAGCAGCCCGCGGGCCTCCCGGGAGAATGAAAAACTGTTTTTT. V usage is TRBV5-1 and J usage is TRBJ1-4; D ambiguous. V gave up 4 bases and J gave up 5 bases, with 18 bases separating them. Germline CDR1 is SGHRS and CDR2 is YFSETQ. The CDR3 length is 16 residues.

This clonotype was seen at least ten times. The rearrangement joins TRBV12-3 or TRBV12-4 to TRBJ1-1; D gene uncertain. The CDR3 has 14 amino acids. V dropped 5 bases and J dropped 1 base, with 11 bases sitting between them. This chain's CDR3 is CASSPRPGNTEAFF. DNA of the CDR3: TGTGCCAGCAGTCCCCGACCGGGGAACACTGAAGCTTTCTTT.

This clonotype was detected a few times. The chain uses TRBV29-1 and TRBJ1-4, with a tentative D call TRBD1 (5 bases). Trimming pared 4 bases from V and 6 bases from J, leaving 18 bases between. Germline V CDR1 and CDR2: SQVTM, ANQGSEA. The CDR3 runs to 15 residues. The CDR3 region has the DNA TGCAGCGTTGGCAACCGGGGGGTCAAGGATGAAAAACTGTTTTTT. Translation: CSVGNRGVKDEKLFF. The full variable domain, rest sourced from reference TRBV29-1 and TRBJ1-4, is SAVISQKPSRDICQRGTSLTIQCQVDSQVTMMFWYRQQPGQSLTLIATANQGSEATYESGFVIDKFPISRPNLTFSTLTVSNMSPEDSSIYLCSVGNRGVKDEKLFFGSGTQLSVL.

V usage is TRBV6-1 and J usage is TRBJ2-2, with D unresolved. Germline CDR1 is MNHNS and CDR2 is SASEGT. Trimming cost V 8 bases and J 0 bases, with 13 bases left between them. The CDR3 is made up of 15 amino acids. The CDR3 loop reads CASWRRTTNTGELFF. The CDR3 DNA reads TGTGCCAGCTGGCGGAGAACTACGAACACCGGGGAGCTGTTTTTT.

This clonotype was picked up many times. The chain employs TRBV6-1 and TRBJ1-2, with 9 bases identical to TRBD1. The CDR3 has 13 residues. The ends lost 6 bases at V and 7 bases at J; junction bases unmatched: 6. The V gene's germline CDR1 is MNHNS and CDR2 SASEGT. DNA of the CDR3: TGTGCCAGCAGGACAGGGGGGGGGAGTGGCTACACCTTC. The encoded protein is CASRTGGGSGYTF.

This rearrangement joins TRBV7-9 to TRBJ2-7; 7 bases agree with TRBD1. Germline V gene data show CDR1 as SEHNR and CDR2 as FQNEAQ (reference sequence). The CDR3 is 12 amino acids. V gave up 3 bases and J gave up 5 bases; unmatched junction bases: 1. The DNA for the CDR3 is TGTGCCAGCAGCTTTGGGACAGACGAGCAGTACTTC. It translates to CASSFGTDEQYF.

The rearrangement joins TRBV6-1 to TRBJ1-6; D gene unclear. The germline V gene has CDR1 MNHNS and CDR2 SASEGT. V lost 6 bases and J lost 3, with 9 bases in between. The CDR3 length is 14 residues. This CDR3 is CASRAQDYNSPLHF. The CDR3 coding sequence is TGTGCCAGCAGAGCCCAAGACTATAATTCACCCCTCCACTTT.

The J gene is TRBJ2-7, the V gene TRBV30; no clear D. This CDR3 is built from 11 residues. Germline V lookup: CDR1 GTSNPN, CDR2 SVGIG (reference sequence). The V end lost 3 bases, the J end lost 2 bases, and 5 bases lay between the germline ends. The CDR3 DNA is TGTGCCTGGAGGGGAACCTACGAGCAGTACTTC. Its protein is CAWRGTYEQYF.

This clonotype has only a few counts. The rearrangement uses TRBV30 and TRBJ2-5; 8 nucleotides agree with TRBD2. CDR3 length equals 13 residues. Germline CDR1 reads GTSNPN; CDR2 reads SVGIG (reference sequence). With 7 bases clipped from V and 4 bases from J, the junction kept 8 bases outside the gene matches. CDR3 sequence reads: CASVGSGGETQYF. CDR3 coding DNA: TGTGCCTCGGTGGGCAGCGGGGGAGAGACCCAGTACTTC.

This clonotype showed up just a few times. V gene TRBV19 combines with J gene TRBJ1-1; maybe TRBD1 (5 bases). The CDR3 length is 16 residues. V was shortened by 5 bases and J by 3 bases, with 19 bases between the two germline ends. Germline V gives CDR1 LNHDA, CDR2 SQIVND (reference sequence). For the CDR3, the DNA is TGTGCCAGTAGTGGTTGGCAGGGTAAAGCGGACACTGAAGCTTTCTTT. Amino acids: CASSGWQGKADTEAFF.

This chain uses TRBV2 with TRBJ2-1; TRBD2 matches at 7 bases. The germline CDR1 and CDR2 sequences are SNHLY and FYNNEI. The CDR3 sequence is 15 residues long. The junction had 11 bases not matched to a gene; V was cut back by 10 bases and J by 2 bases. CDR3 in DNA: TGTGCCACCCCTTCGAGGCTAGCGGCCTACAATGAGCAGTTCTTC. This codes for CATPSRLAAYNEQFF.

The CDR3 region is CASTHAGENSNQPQHF. CDR3 in DNA: TGTGCCAGTACCCACGCGGGGGAAAATAGCAATCAGCCCCAGCATTTT. The V call is TRBV19, the J call TRBJ1-5, with a weak D call TRBD1 (5 bases). Germline CDR1 LNHDA, CDR2 SQIVND (reference sequence). The length of the CDR3 is 16 residues. V shed 7 bases and J shed 0 bases, with 16 bases lying between them.

The CDR3 DNA reads TGTGCCAGCAGCTTGGCCGGGTTAGGTAGCAATCAGCCCCAGCATTTT. This translates into CASSLAGLGSNQPQHF. This rearrangement joins TRBV5-6 to TRBJ1-5; no reliable D call. The V end was cut by 0 bases, the J end by 0 bases, with 10 bases between. This CDR3 has 16 residues. Germline CDR1 and CDR2: SGHDT and YYEEEE.

Points on this clonotype: Given a much more abundant clone one base away, this may be a read error. The V and J genes are TRBV3-1 and TRBJ1-6; a weak D match, TRBD1 (5 bases). Germline CDR1 and CDR2: LGHDT and YNNKEL (reference sequence). The V and J ends lost 4 bases and 5 bases respectively, with 9 bases between them. CDR3 length equals 14 residues. In nucleotides, the CDR3 is TGTGCCAGCAGCCGGGGCAGAGATAATTCACCCCTCCACTTT. This encodes CASSRGRDNSPLHF.